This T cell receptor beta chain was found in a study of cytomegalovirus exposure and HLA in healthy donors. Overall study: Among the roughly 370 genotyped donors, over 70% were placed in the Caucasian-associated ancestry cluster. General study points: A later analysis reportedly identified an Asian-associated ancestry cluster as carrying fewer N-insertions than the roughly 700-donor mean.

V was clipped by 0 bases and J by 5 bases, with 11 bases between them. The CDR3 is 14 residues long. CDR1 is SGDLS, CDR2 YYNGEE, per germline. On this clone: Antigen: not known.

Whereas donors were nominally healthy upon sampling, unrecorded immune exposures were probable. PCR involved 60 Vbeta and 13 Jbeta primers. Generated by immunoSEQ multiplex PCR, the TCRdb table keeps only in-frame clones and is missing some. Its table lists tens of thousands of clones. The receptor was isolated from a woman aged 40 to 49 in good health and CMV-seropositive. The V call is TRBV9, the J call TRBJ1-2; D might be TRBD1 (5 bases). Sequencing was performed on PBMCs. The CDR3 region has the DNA TGTGCCAGCAGCGTAGGTGTAGGGGATTATGGCTACACCTTC. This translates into CASSVGVGDYGYTF.